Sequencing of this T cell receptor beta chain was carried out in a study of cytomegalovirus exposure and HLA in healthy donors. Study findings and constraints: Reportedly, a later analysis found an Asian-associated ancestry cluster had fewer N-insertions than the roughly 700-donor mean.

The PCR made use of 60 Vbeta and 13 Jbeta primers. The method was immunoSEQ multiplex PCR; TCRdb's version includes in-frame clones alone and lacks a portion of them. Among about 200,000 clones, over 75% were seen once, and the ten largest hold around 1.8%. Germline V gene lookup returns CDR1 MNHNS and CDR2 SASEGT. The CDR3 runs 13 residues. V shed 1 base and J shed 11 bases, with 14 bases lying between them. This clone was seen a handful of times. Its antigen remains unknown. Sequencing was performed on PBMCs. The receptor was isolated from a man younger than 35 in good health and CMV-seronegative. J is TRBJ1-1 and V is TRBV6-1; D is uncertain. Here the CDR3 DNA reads TGTGCCAGCAGTGAAGAGGTCGGAGTTACGGCTTTCTTT. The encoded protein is CASSEEVGVTAFF.